Below are 30 T cell receptor beta chains sequenced from a single sample in a study of T cells of healthy individuals. TCRdb used MiXCR to reprocess the 5' RACE reads, holding one entry per CDR3 protein. In the table there are approximately 50,000 distinct CDR3 sequences, 14% to 15% of which are singletons. The source of these receptors is a human donor in good health.

The chain recombines TRBV20-1 with TRBJ1-6, with D perhaps TRBD1 (5 bases). Trimming took off 0 bases at V and 14 bases at J, with 17 bases between the two ends. The CDR3 consists of 14 residues. The germline gives CDR1 DFQATT, CDR2 SNEGSKA (reference sequence). The CDR3, as DNA: TGCAGTGCTAGAGATTCTGCCGGGGGTGTCACCCTCCACTTT. Amino acids: CSARDSAGGVTLHF.

There are many counts of this clonotype. V is TRBV10-3 and J is TRBJ2-1; 10 bases align to TRBD2. Germline trimming cut 6 bases from V and 8 bases from J; bases unmatched to any gene: 16. The germline V gene encodes CDR1 ENHRY and CDR2 SYGVKD. The CDR3 is made up of 17 amino acids. The CDR3 spells CAISPVIAGGPLDEQFF. CDR3 coding DNA: TGTGCCATCAGCCCCGTTATAGCGGGAGGACCCTTGGATGAGCAGTTCTTC.

V is TRBV5-5 and J is TRBJ1-1, with 8 bases aligning to TRBD1. This CDR3 has 14 amino acids. Losses at the gene ends were 2 bases for V and 4 bases for J; bases not matched to a gene: 4. Germline V lookup: CDR1 SGHKS, CDR2 YYEKEE (reference sequence). The CDR3, as DNA: TGTGCCAGCAGCTTTTACAGGGGGTCCACTGAAGCTTTCTTT. Its protein product is CASSFYRGSTEAFF.

This clonotype has only a few counts. The V and J genes are TRBV30 and TRBJ2-5, with D perhaps TRBD2 (6 bases). The CDR3 sequence is 14 residues long. Germline V gene sequence: CDR1 GTSNPN, CDR2 SVGIG (reference sequence). V lost 2 bases and J lost 7, with 17 bases in between. The CDR3 DNA follows: TGTGCCTGGAGTACGGAGGGATTCCTAGGGACCCAGTACTTC. It encodes CAWSTEGFLGTQYF.

The rearrangement uses TRBV9 and TRBJ2-3; 7 positions agree with TRBD2. CDR3 length: 15 amino acids. Germline-derived CDR1 and CDR2 are SGDLS and YYNGEE. V dropped 0 bases and J dropped 2; count of bases not matched to a gene: 3. The CDR3 sequence: CASSVAGGTTDTQYF. The CDR3 DNA follows: TGTGCCAGCAGCGTAGCGGGGGGAACCACAGATACGCAGTATTTT.

This clonotype was detected a few times. V is TRBV7-9 and J is TRBJ1-2, with 10 bases lining up with TRBD1. The CDR3 contains 13 residues. From germline, CDR1 is SEHNR and CDR2 FQNEAQ (reference sequence). V was clipped by 7 bases and J by 5 bases; unmatched bases: 4. This chain's CDR3 is CASTRQGAYGYTF. The CDR3 DNA sequence: TGTGCCAGCACCAGACAGGGGGCGTATGGCTACACCTTC.

This clonotype was found many times. The chain recombines TRBV3-1 with TRBJ1-2; D may be TRBD1 (6 bases). CDR1 LGHDT and CDR2 YNNKEL come from the germline V gene (reference sequence). Trimming took off 4 bases at V and 6 bases at J, with 18 bases between the two ends. CDR3 length: 15 amino acids. The CDR3 is CASSLTGGGWDGYTF. The CDR3 DNA follows: TGTGCCAGCAGCCTCACTGGAGGGGGATGGGATGGCTACACCTTC.

The rearrangement joins TRBV4-1 to TRBJ1-1; D perhaps matches TRBD1 (5 bases). Trimming stripped 6 bases from V and 7 bases from J, with 15 bases between. This CDR3 comprises 13 residues. Germline assignment: CDR1 MGHRA and CDR2 YSYEKL. CDR3 residues: CASSLGLRDEAFF. The CDR3 region has the DNA TGCGCCAGCAGTTTGGGACTGCGGGATGAAGCTTTCTTT.

This clonotype was seen a handful of times. This chain connects TRBV7-9 to TRBJ2-7, with D perhaps TRBD1 or TRBD2 (5 bases each). The CDR3 sequence is 15 residues long. Germline loops: CDR1 SEHNR, CDR2 FQNEAQ (reference sequence). V gave up 5 bases and J gave up 9 bases, with 23 bases separating them. The CDR3 DNA is TGTGCCAGCAGCCCTGTAGGGACGGCCACTCTGGGGCAGTACTTC. It codes for CASSPVGTATLGQYF.

The rearrangement joins TRBV7-2 to TRBJ2-3; 8 bases line up with TRBD2. Germline V gene lookup returns CDR1 SGHTA and CDR2 FQGNSA. The CDR3 totals 15 residues. V was clipped by 5 bases and J by 5 bases; unmatched bases: 9. CDR3 nucleotide sequence: TGTGCCAGCAGCCCGGGGGGGGCCTGGGGAGATACGCAGTATTTT. As protein: CASSPGGAWGDTQYF.

The sample holds many counts of this clonotype. The chain couples TRBV29-1 to TRBJ1-4; D is possibly TRBD1 (5 bases). The V end lost 1 base, the J end lost 7 bases, and 13 bases lay between the germline ends. CDR3 length: 14 residues. The germline CDR1 and CDR2 sequences are SQVTM and ANQGSEA. The CDR3 DNA reads as TGCAGCGTTGAAGGGACATCCGGGAGTGAAAAACTGTTTTTT. Its translation is CSVEGTSGSEKLFF.

In this sample, this clonotype turned up many times. The rearrangement uses TRBV20-1 and TRBJ2-1, with a weak D call TRBD2 (7 bases). V lost 6 bases to trimming and J lost 7 bases, with 25 bases between them. The length of the CDR3 is 16 residues. CDR1 is DFQATT and CDR2 is SNEGSKA in the germline V gene (reference sequence). Here the CDR3 DNA reads TGCAGTGCCTTCCCCCGGGGGGCCACCAGTGTGAATGAGCAGTTCTTC. Translating it yields CSAFPRGATSVNEQFF.

At least ten counts were recorded for this clonotype. This rearrangement joins TRBV18 to TRBJ2-7; D not resolved. The V gene lost 6 bases and the J gene lost 1 base, with 10 bases spanning the gap. In germline, CDR1 is KGHSH, CDR2 LQKENI. The CDR3 runs 13 residues. Here the CDR3 reads CASSQDLSYEQYF. CDR3 coding DNA: TGTGCCAGCTCGCAGGACCTATCCTACGAGCAGTACTTC.

This clonotype was found many times. This chain joins TRBV30 and TRBJ1-1; D possibly corresponds to TRBD1 (5 bases). CDR3 length: 14 residues. Germline V gives CDR1 GTSNPN, CDR2 SVGIG (reference sequence). Trimming took 1 base from V and 0 from J, leaving 9 bases between them. CDR3 region: CAWSGQLMNTEAFF. The CDR3 DNA is TGTGCCTGGAGTGGACAGCTCATGAACACTGAAGCTTTCTTT.

This clonotype has at least ten counts. The chain uses TRBV29-1 and TRBJ1-1; 7 bases fit TRBD1. The germline gives CDR1 SQVTM, CDR2 ANQGSEA. J gave up 0 bases and V 6 bases, and 7 bases lay outside the gene matches. The CDR3 extends over 14 amino acids. CDR3 DNA sequence: TGCAGCGTGTCCAACAGGGGAGTGAACACTGAAGCTTTCTTT. This codes for CSVSNRGVNTEAFF.

This clonotype was detected ten times or more. The chain employs TRBV20-1 and TRBJ2-3; D may be TRBD1 (6 bases). Trimming removed 6 bases at V and 3 bases at J, with 13 bases between. The germline V gene has CDR1 DFQATT and CDR2 SNEGSKA (reference sequence). The CDR3 consists of 13 residues. This CDR3 is CSAFQGQTDTQYF. CDR3 coding DNA: TGCAGTGCATTTCAGGGGCAGACAGATACGCAGTATTTT.

The gene calls are TRBV20-1 and TRBJ1-1, with 7 positions matching TRBD1. With V trimmed by 6 bases and J by 1 base, 5 bases remained unmatched. Per the germline V gene, CDR1 is DFQATT and CDR2 is SNEGSKA (reference sequence). The CDR3 totals 13 residues. CDR3 sequence: CSAEGTANTEAFF. DNA for the CDR3: TGCAGTGCGGAAGGGACAGCGAACACTGAAGCTTTCTTT.

This clonotype was seen repeatedly, ten times or more. The chain uses TRBV7-2 and TRBJ2-5; 7 bases align to TRBD1. The CDR3 is 15 amino acids. Trimming cost V 1 base and J 4 bases; bases outside gene matches: 6. Germline V lookup: CDR1 SGHTA, CDR2 FQGNSA. The CDR3 here is CASSLVNRGGETQYF. CDR3 nucleotides: TGTGCCAGCAGCTTAGTAAACAGGGGTGGAGAGACCCAGTACTTC.

At least ten counts were recorded for this clonotype. The chain recombines TRBV19 with TRBJ2-1; TRBD1 agrees at 7 bases. The CDR3 covers 15 residues. After removal of 4 bases from V and 1 base from J, the junction contained 4 bases not matched to a gene. CDR1 and CDR2 from the germline V gene are LNHDA and SQIVND (reference sequence). Written as DNA, the CDR3 is TGTGCCAGTAGTACACAACAGGGGTCCTACAATGAGCAGTTCTTC. Protein sequence: CASSTQQGSYNEQFF.

In its sample, this clonotype was seen a few times. The chain couples TRBV24-1 to TRBJ2-3; D unresolved. V lost 11 bases, J lost 0 bases, and 14 bases lay in between. This CDR3 is built from 14 residues. The V gene's germline CDR1 is KGHDR and CDR2 SFDVKD. The CDR3: CAILDGASTDTQYF. CDR3 bases: TGTGCCATCCTCGACGGTGCTAGCACAGATACGCAGTATTTT.

This clonotype was recorded a few times. The V and J genes are TRBV4-3 and TRBJ1-2; D might be TRBD1 (6 bases). V was pared by 3 bases and J by 4 bases, with 18 bases between. Per the germline V gene, CDR1 is LGHNA and CDR2 is YSLEER. This CDR3 is built from 16 residues. The CDR3 spells CASSQGTGTTVYGYTF. The CDR3 bases are TGCGCCAGCAGCCAGGGAACCGGGACAACGGTCTATGGCTACACCTTC.

The chain is built from TRBV24-1 and TRBJ1-1; no clear D gene. Germline lookup yields CDR1 KGHDR and CDR2 SFDVKD. CDR3 length: 13 residues. V lost 9 bases, J lost 0 bases, and 10 bases lay in between. The CDR3 reads CATEGGMNTEAFF. The CDR3 region has the DNA TGTGCCACCGAGGGCGGGATGAACACTGAAGCTTTCTTT.

The chain uses TRBV6-2 or TRBV6-3 and TRBJ1-1; no clear D gene. The CDR3 is 12 amino acids. V dropped 0 bases and J dropped 8 bases, with 7 bases sitting between them. Per germline, CDR1 MNHEY and CDR2 SVGEGT. The CDR3 protein is CASSYSGREAFF. The CDR3 DNA reads TGTGCCAGCAGTTACTCTGGTAGAGAAGCTTTCTTT.

This clonotype was observed at least ten times. This chain connects TRBV12-5 to TRBJ2-4, with TRBD1 as a possible D gene (5 bases). The ends were cut back, 4 bases at V and 6 bases at J, with 7 bases in the middle. Germline V gene lookup returns CDR1 LGHNT and CDR2 FRNRAP. CDR3 length: 12 amino acids. The CDR3 sequence is CASGSQGNIQYF. CDR3 nucleotides: TGTGCTAGTGGTTCCCAGGGAAACATTCAGTACTTC.

This chain joins TRBV25-1 and TRBJ2-7, with D possibly matching TRBD2 (5 bases). The V end lost 4 bases, the J end lost 4 bases, and 17 bases lay between the germline ends. Germline CDR1 MGHDK, CDR2 SYGVNS. This CDR3 comprises 15 residues. CDR3 sequence: CASSGRGGLTYEQYF. CDR3 DNA: TGTGCCAGCAGTGGTCGTGGCGGACTTACTTACGAGCAGTACTTC.

This clonotype was detected many times. The chain carries TRBV5-6 and TRBJ2-6; 10 nucleotides align to TRBD1. CDR1 is SGHDT and CDR2 is YYEEEE in the germline V gene. This CDR3 has 19 amino acids. With V trimmed by 4 bases and J by 2 bases, 12 bases remained unmatched. CDR3 DNA sequence: TGTGCCAGCAGCCCCATACCGGGACAGGGGTCTGCTGGGGCCAACGTCCTGACTTTC. Its translation: CASSPIPGQGSAGANVLTF.

This clonotype occurred many times. The chain uses TRBV12-2 and TRBJ1-2. TRBV12-2 is noted as a pseudogene. CDR3 length: 14 residues. The CDR3 protein is CASRLGVLHYGYTF. CDR3 DNA sequence: TGTGCAAGTCGCTTAGGGGTCCTCCACTATGGCTACACCTTC.

This clonotype has just a few counts. The gene calls are TRBV15 and TRBJ1-5; 10 bases align to TRBD1. V trimming: 0 bases; J trimming: 7 bases; junction bases outside the gene matches: 3. The CDR3 contains 15 residues. CDR1 is LNHNV, CDR2 YYDKDF, per germline (reference sequence). The CDR3 is CATSRDGTGEQPQHF. DNA for the CDR3: TGTGCCACCAGCAGAGATGGGACAGGGGAGCAGCCCCAGCATTTT.

In its sample, this clonotype was seen many times. The gene calls are TRBV29-1 and TRBJ2-1, with 11 bases lining up with TRBD2. The CDR3 spans 14 residues. The germline V gene encodes CDR1 SQVTM and CDR2 ANQGSEA. V lost 3 bases to trimming and J lost 9 bases; unmatched junction nucleotides: 7. The CDR3 DNA is TGCAGCGTTGAGGGACTAGCGGTAATGGGTGAGCAGTTCTTC. This sequence encodes CSVEGLAVMGEQFF.

This clonotype was detected ten times or more. This chain links TRBV6-2 or TRBV6-3 with TRBJ2-7; D is undetermined. CDR1 MNHEY and CDR2 SVGEGT come from the germline V gene. This CDR3 spans 15 amino acids. V was clipped by 3 bases and J by 1 base, with 13 bases between them. In DNA form, the CDR3 reads TGTGCCAGCAGTTATCTAACAGCGTTGTCCTACGAGCAGTACTTC. It is translated as CASSYLTALSYEQYF.